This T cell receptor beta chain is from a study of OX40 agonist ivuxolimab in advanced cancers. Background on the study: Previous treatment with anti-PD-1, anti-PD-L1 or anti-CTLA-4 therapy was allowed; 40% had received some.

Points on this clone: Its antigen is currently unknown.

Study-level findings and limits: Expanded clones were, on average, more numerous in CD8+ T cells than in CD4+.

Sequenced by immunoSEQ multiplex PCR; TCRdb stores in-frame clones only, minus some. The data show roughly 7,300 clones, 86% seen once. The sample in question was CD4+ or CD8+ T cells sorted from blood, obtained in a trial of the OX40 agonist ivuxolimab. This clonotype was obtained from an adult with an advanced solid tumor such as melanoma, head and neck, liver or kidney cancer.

This chain's CDR3 is CASSVTRETQYF. CDR3 DNA sequence: TGTGCCAGCAGCGTTACAAGGGAGACCCAGTACTTC. The chain joins TRBV5-6 to TRBJ2-5; D gene unclear. The CDR3 covers 12 residues. V was shortened by 4 bases and J by 5 bases, with 9 bases between the two germline ends. Germline-derived CDR1 and CDR2 are SGHDT and YYEEEE.